What follows are 11 T cell receptor beta chains derived from one specimen sequenced in a study of T-cell memory formation after mild COVID-19 (dated by TCRdb to the early 2020s). Libraries were made using 5' RACE. TCRdb names Illumina NovaSeq 6000 as the instrument used. TCRdb itself trimmed the public reads at Q25 with fastp, ran MiXCR and retained productive beta chains. Rows matching on CDR3 protein sequence are summarized as one entry with the most common DNA and genes. Within this sample are around 250,000 distinct CDR3 sequences, with more than 8% of them counted one time only. Together, the top ten hold 22% of the sample. Sequenced: PBMCs or a T cell subset sorted from them (not recorded which). These receptor sequences come from a man aged 18-30 years who had mild COVID-19 (a few samples of this study predate the infection). The sample titles of this study are shuffled in the database, so cell type and time point are left out; the donor was told from shared clones.

This chain uses TRBV9 with TRBJ2-2; 8 nucleotides match TRBD2. From germline, CDR1 is SGDLS and CDR2 YYNGEE. The V gene end was trimmed by 4 bases and the J gene end by 5 bases; junction bases not matched to a gene: 4. The CDR3 sequence is 14 residues long. CDR3: CASSPKRGTGELFF. In nucleotides, the CDR3 is TGTGCCAGCAGCCCCAAGCGGGGGACCGGGGAGCTGTTTTTT.

This clonotype has more than one count but fewer than ten. The gene calls are TRBV7-2 and TRBJ2-1, with a possible D match to TRBD1 (5 bases). The CDR3 loop spans 12 amino acids. Between the trimmed V and J ends, which lost 5 bases and 10 bases, there was a span of 12 bases. Per the germline V gene, CDR1 is SGHTA and CDR2 is FQGNSA. The DNA for the CDR3 is TGTGCCAGCAGCCGCGCAGCAGGGGAGCAGTTCTTC. Residues: CASSRAAGEQFF. The full variable domain, in which reference TRBV7-2 and TRBJ2-1 provide the parts outside the CDR3, is GAGVSQSPSNKVTEKGKDVELRCDPISGHTALYWYRQSLGQGLEFLIYFQGNSAPDKSGLPSDRFSAERTGGSVSTLTIQRTQQEDSAVYLCASSRAAGEQFFGPGTRLTVL.

This clonotype has a count of ten or more. The J gene is TRBJ2-1, the V gene TRBV7-9, with 8 positions matching TRBD2. The CDR3 length is 16 residues. Germline V gene data show CDR1 as SEHNR and CDR2 as FQNEAQ (reference sequence). V was pared by 5 bases and J by 8 bases, with 14 bases of the junction left unmatched. In DNA form, the CDR3 reads TGTGCCAGCAGCCCTAGGGGTCGGGGGGGCTTGGATGAGCAGTTCTTC. Its protein product is CASSPRGRGGLDEQFF.

The rearrangement joins TRBV24-1 to TRBJ2-1, with no clear D. V was clipped by 4 bases and J by 9 bases, with 18 bases between them. The CDR3 covers 15 residues. CDR1 and CDR2 (germline): KGHDR, SFDVKD. The CDR3 loop is CATSDRWVLGGEQFF. The CDR3 nucleotides are TGTGCCACCAGTGACCGGTGGGTCCTAGGTGGTGAGCAGTTCTTC.

The chain has TRBV5-1 and TRBJ1-3; 8 bases line up with TRBD1. This CDR3 is built from 14 residues. Germline CDR1 is SGHRS and CDR2 is YFSETQ. V dropped 0 bases and J dropped 6; count of bases not matched to a gene: 2. The CDR3 DNA is TGCGCCAGCAGCTTGGGGACAGGGCAAAACACCATATATTTT. It specifies CASSLGTGQNTIYF.

The chain recombines TRBV11-3 with TRBJ2-3, with D possibly matching TRBD2 (6 bases). The CDR3 spans 16 residues. V shed 5 bases and J shed 1 base, with 16 bases lying between them. Germline V gene sequence: CDR1 SGHNT, CDR2 YENEEA. CDR3 nucleotides: TGTGCCAGCAGCACGTGGGAGGACGGAGGCACAGATACGCAGTATTTT. As protein: CASSTWEDGGTDTQYF.

This clonotype has only a few counts. The rearrangement uses TRBV29-1 and TRBJ1-2; TRBD1 matches 7 bases. Germline CDR1 and CDR2: SQVTM and ANQGSEA. This CDR3 comprises 12 residues. With V trimmed by 5 bases and J by 4 bases, 4 bases remained unmatched. CDR3 residues: CSVRTGSYGYTF. As DNA, the CDR3 is TGCAGCGTTCGGACAGGCTCCTATGGCTACACCTTC.

This clonotype was seen at least ten times. The chain has TRBV5-1 and TRBJ2-1; 8 nucleotides agree with TRBD2. This CDR3 is 15 amino acids long. Germline CDR1 SGHRS, CDR2 YFSETQ. V was pared by 4 bases and J by 7 bases, with 10 bases of the junction left unmatched. The CDR3 protein is CASSPLPGGQNEQFF. The CDR3 nucleotides read TGCGCCAGCAGCCCGCTCCCGGGGGGGCAGAATGAGCAGTTCTTC.

This clonotype was picked up a small number of times. One junction end does not reproduce the germline sequence, and a read error may be involved. The chain has TRBV7-9 and TRBJ1-2; no reliable D call. The CDR3 has 12 amino acids. Germline lookup yields CDR1 SEHNR and CDR2 FQNEAQ (reference sequence). This CDR3 is CASSRSDKVGPF. The CDR3 nucleotides are TGTGCCAGCAGCCGATCCGATAAGGTCGGCCCCTTC. Supplemented by reference TRBV7-9 and TRBJ1-2, the full variable domain reads DTGVSQNPRHKITKRGQNVTFRCDPISEHNRLYWYRQTLGQGPEFLTYFQNEAQLEKSRLLSDRFSAERPKGSFSTLEIQRTEQGDSAMYLCASSRSDKVGPFGSGTRLTVV.

This clonotype was counted only a few times. The chain couples TRBV27 to TRBJ2-7; TRBD2 might be the D (5 bases). Germline loops: CDR1 MNHEY, CDR2 SMNVEV (reference sequence). The ends were cut back, 0 bases at V and 3 bases at J, with 12 bases in the middle. CDR3 length: 15 residues. The CDR3: CASSLSAGRGYEQYF. In nucleotides, the CDR3 is TGTGCCAGCAGTTTATCGGCGGGCCGGGGCTACGAGCAGTACTTC.

This clonotype has a handful of counts. The rearrangement uses TRBV7-9 and TRBJ1-2; D is undetermined. Germline CDR1 SEHNR, CDR2 FQNEAQ (reference sequence). This CDR3 has 10 residues. V was cut by 5 bases and J by 13 bases, with 11 bases left in between. Here the CDR3 DNA reads TGTGCCAGCAGCGGAGGGTCGGCCACCTTC. Translated: CASSGGSATF.